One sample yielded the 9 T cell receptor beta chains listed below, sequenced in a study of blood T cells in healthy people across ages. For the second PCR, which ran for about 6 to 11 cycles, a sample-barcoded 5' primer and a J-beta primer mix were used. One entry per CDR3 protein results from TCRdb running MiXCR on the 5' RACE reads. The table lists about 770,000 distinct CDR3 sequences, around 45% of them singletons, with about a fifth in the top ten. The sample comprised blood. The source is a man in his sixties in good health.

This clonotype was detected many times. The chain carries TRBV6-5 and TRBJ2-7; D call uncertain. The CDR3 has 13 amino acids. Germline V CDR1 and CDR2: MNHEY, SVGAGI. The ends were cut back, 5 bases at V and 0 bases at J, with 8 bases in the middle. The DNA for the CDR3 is TGTGCCAGCAGTCACGGACCCTCCTACGAGCAGTACTTC. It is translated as CASSHGPSYEQYF.

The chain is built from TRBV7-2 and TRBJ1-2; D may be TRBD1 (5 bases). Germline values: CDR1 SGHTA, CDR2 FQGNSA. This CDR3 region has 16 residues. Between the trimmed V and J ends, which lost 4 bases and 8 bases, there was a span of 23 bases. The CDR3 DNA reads TGTGCCAGCAGCTCCGGTACTGGGACCTCGCATGTAGGCTACACCTTC. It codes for CASSSGTGTSHVGYTF.

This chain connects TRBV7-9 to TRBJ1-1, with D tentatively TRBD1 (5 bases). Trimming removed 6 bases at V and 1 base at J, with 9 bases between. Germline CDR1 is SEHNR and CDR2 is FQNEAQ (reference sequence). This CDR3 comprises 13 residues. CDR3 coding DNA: TGTGCCAGCAGGAACGGACAGAACACTGAAGCTTTCTTT. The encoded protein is CASRNGQNTEAFF.

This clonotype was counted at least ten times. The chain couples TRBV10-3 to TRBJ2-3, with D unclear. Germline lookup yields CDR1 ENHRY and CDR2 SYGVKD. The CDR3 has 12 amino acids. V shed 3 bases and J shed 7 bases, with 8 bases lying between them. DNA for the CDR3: TGTGCCATCAGTGACGGAACAAATACGCAGTATTTT. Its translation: CAISDGTNTQYF.

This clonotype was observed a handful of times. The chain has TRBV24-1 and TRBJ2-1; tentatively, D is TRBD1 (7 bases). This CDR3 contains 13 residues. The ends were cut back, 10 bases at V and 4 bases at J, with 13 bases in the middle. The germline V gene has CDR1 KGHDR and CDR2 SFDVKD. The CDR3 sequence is CATGGGGYNEQFF. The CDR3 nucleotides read TGTGCCACAGGAGGGGGCGGGTACAATGAGCAGTTCTTC.

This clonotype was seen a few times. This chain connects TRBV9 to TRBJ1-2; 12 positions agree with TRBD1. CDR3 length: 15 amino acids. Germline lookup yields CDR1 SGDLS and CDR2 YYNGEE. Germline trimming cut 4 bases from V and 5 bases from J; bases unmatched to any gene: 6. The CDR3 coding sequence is TGTGCCAGCAGCCCCGAGGGACAGGGGGCTTATGGCTACACCTTC. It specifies CASSPEGQGAYGYTF.

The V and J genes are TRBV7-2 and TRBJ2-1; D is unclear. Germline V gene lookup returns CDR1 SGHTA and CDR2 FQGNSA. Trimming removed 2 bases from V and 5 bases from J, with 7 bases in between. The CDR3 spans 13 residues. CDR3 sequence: CASSLNRDNEQFF. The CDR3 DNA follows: TGTGCCAGCAGCTTAAATAGGGACAATGAGCAGTTCTTC.

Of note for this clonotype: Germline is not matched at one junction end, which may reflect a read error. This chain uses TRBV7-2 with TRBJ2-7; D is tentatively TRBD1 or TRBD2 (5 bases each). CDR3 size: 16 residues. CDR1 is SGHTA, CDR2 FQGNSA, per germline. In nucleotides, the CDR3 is TGTGCCGGCAGCTACCCCCTTGGGGGAGCTCTGAATGAGCAGTACTTC. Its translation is CAGSYPLGGALNEQYF.

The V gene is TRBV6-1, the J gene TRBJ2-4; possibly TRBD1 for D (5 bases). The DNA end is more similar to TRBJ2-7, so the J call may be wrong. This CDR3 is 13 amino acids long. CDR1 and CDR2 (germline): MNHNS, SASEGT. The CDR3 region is CASRRTRVTEQYF. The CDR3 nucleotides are TGTGCCAGCAGGAGAACCAGGGTAACCGAGCAGTACTTC.